This TCR beta chain was retrieved from a study of identical twins' blood T cells. Study at large: Around 50 million reads came from around twelve libraries, six alpha, six beta. General observations from the study: Shared CDR3 clonotype counts between two donors mainly tracked the product of their cloneset sizes, twins included.

This clonotype was detected only a few times. Its matching antigen is unknown. Sample barcodes were added at both library ends during cDNA synthesis. TCRdb re-called the 5' RACE reads with MiXCR, one entry per CDR3 protein. Of fewer than 450,000 distinct CDR3 sequences detected, roughly 27% appear once; the ten largest clones hold about 6.1%. Per germline, CDR1 LNHDA and CDR2 SQIVND (reference sequence). The CDR3 is 16 residues long. V was clipped by 1 base and J by 3 bases, with 13 bases between them. The source of this sequence is a woman between 18 and 55 years old in good health. This sequence joins TRBV19 and TRBJ1-5, with a tentative D call TRBD1 (5 bases). Material: PBMCs. The CDR3 sequence: CASSIVGDAYNQPQHF. The CDR3 nucleotides are TGTGCCAGTAGTATAGTCGGGGACGCCTACAATCAGCCCCAGCATTTT.